This TCR beta chain was documented in a study of cytomegalovirus exposure and HLA in healthy donors. Study outcomes and limitations: Among TCR sequences, most were rare, though some public TCRs appeared in many donors.

CDR1 and CDR2 (germline): LNHDA, SQIVND (reference sequence). V shed 6 bases, J shed 5 bases, and the junction held 22 bases outside the gene matches. CDR3 length: 20 amino acids. The PCR had 60 Vbeta and 13 Jbeta primers. Sequenced by immunoSEQ multiplex PCR; TCRdb stores in-frame clones only, minus some. This table has almost 200,000 clones, roughly 72% appearing once. As to this clone: Its antigen remains unknown.

The V gene is TRBV19, the J gene TRBJ2-7, with 13 positions matching TRBD2. The clonotype originates from a man aged 30 to 45 in good health and CMV-seronegative. The sample taken for sequencing was PBMCs. The CDR3 nucleotides are TGTGCCAGTAGACGTCGGGTCCCGGGACTAGCGGGATGGGGGGTTCACGAGCAGTACTTC. Translation gives CASRRRVPGLAGWGVHEQYF.